A single sample gave rise to the 27 T cell receptor beta chains below, sequenced in a study of OX40 agonist ivuxolimab in advanced cancers. Sequenced by immunoSEQ multiplex PCR; TCRdb stores in-frame clones only, minus some. The sample lists about 100,000 clones, just over 90% seen once, with approximately 0.3% in the top ten. Sequenced material: CD4+ or CD8+ T cells sorted from blood, taken in a trial of the OX40 agonist ivuxolimab. Every receptor here comes from an adult with an advanced solid tumor such as melanoma, head and neck, liver or kidney cancer.

The chain links TRBV21-1 to TRBJ2-7; whether TRBD1, the table's D call, matches the DNA was not checked. TRBV21-1 is noted as a pseudogene. This CDR3 contains 11 residues. DNA of the CDR3: TGTGCCAGCAGCAGGGGGCGAGAGCAGTACTTC. It yields the protein CASSRGREQYF.

A few counts support this clone. The DNA of the CDR3 is TGTGCCAGCAGCATTCGGGCCGCCGTCCAGCATTTT. This encodes CASSIRAAVQHF. The rearrangement links TRBV5-8 to TRBJ1-5; D remains ambiguous. Germline CDR1 is SGHTS and CDR2 is YDEGEE. This CDR3 is 12 amino acids long. With 4 bases removed from V and 12 bases from J, the gap between germline ends came to 14 bases.

V usage is TRBV7-3 and J usage is TRBJ2-2; D gene ambiguous. V was pared by 5 bases and J by 5 bases, with 9 bases between. The CDR3 sequence is 13 residues long. The germline V gene has CDR1 SGHTA and CDR2 FQGTGA. CDR3 loop: CASSALKTGELFF. As DNA, the CDR3 is TGTGCCAGCAGCGCCTTGAAAACCGGGGAGCTGTTTTTT. The complete variable domain, with remaining parts taken from reference TRBV7-3 and TRBJ2-2, reads GAGVSQTPSNKVTEKGKYVELRCDPISGHTALYWYRQSLGQGPEFLIYFQGTGAADDSGLPNDRFFAVRPEGSVSTLKIQRTERGDSAVYLCASSALKTGELFFGEGSRLTVL.

V is TRBV13 and J is TRBJ2-3, with D unclear. V was shortened by 1 base and J by 1 base, with 3 bases between the two germline ends. The CDR3 loop spans 13 amino acids. Germline V gene lookup returns CDR1 PRHDT and CDR2 FYEKMQ (reference sequence). The DNA of the CDR3 is TGTGCCAGCAGCTTAGCCCGCACAGATACGCAGTATTTT. This sequence encodes CASSLARTDTQYF.

The V call is TRBV4-3, the J call TRBJ1-3, with a tentative D call TRBD1 (5 bases). The CDR3 has 17 residues. Germline CDR1 and CDR2: LGHNA and YSLEER. V lost 1 base to trimming and J lost 3 bases, with 16 bases between them. The chain's CDR3 is CASSQGTAGIGGNTIYF. As DNA, the CDR3 is TGCGCCAGCAGCCAAGGGACCGCAGGGATCGGTGGAAACACCATATATTTT.

The chain combines TRBV5-6 with TRBJ2-5; D might be TRBD2 (7 bases). The V end was cut by 0 bases, the J end by 5 bases, with 17 bases between. Germline CDR1 reads SGHDT; CDR2 reads YYEEEE. The CDR3 has 16 residues. In DNA form, the CDR3 reads TGTGCCAGCAGCTTGGCCGGGGGGCGGCCTCGGGAGACCCAGTACTTC. This gives the protein CASSLAGGRPRETQYF.

V and J are TRBV5-1 and TRBJ2-7; TRBD1 might be the D (6 bases). With 2 bases removed from V and 3 bases from J, the gap between germline ends came to 18 bases. This CDR3 has 16 amino acids. Germline V gene sequence: CDR1 SGHRS, CDR2 YFSETQ. The CDR3 reads CASSLETGFGYYEQYF. CDR3 DNA sequence: TGCGCCAGCAGCTTAGAAACAGGGTTCGGCTACTACGAGCAGTACTTC.

The chain couples TRBV19 to TRBJ1-5; D call uncertain. In germline, CDR1 is LNHDA, CDR2 SQIVND (reference sequence). Trimming removed 5 bases at V and 3 bases at J, with 11 bases between. The CDR3 covers 14 residues. The CDR3 reads CASSVRMPNQPQHF. As DNA, the CDR3 is TGTGCCAGTAGTGTCCGGATGCCCAATCAGCCCCAGCATTTT. Drawing the rest from reference TRBV19 and TRBJ1-5, the complete variable domain is DGGITQSPKYLFRKEGQNVTLSCEQNLNHDAMYWYRQDPGQGLRLIYYSQIVNDFQKGDIAEGYSVSREKKESFPLTVTSAQKNPTAFYLCASSVRMPNQPQHFGDGTRLSIL.

V and J are TRBV6-5 and TRBJ2-7; the D gene is possibly TRBD1 (5 bases). Trimming removed 4 bases from V and 3 bases from J, with 13 bases in between. Germline V gene data show CDR1 as MNHEY and CDR2 as SVGAGI. The CDR3 is 14 amino acids. CDR3 region: CASSSPGWNYEQYF. CDR3 bases: TGTGCCAGCAGTTCGCCAGGGTGGAACTACGAGCAGTACTTC.

This chain links TRBV28 with TRBJ1-4; the D is unclear. V was shortened by 5 bases and J by 0 bases, with 7 bases between the two germline ends. The CDR3 runs 14 residues. CDR1 is MDHEN and CDR2 is SYDVKM in the germline V gene. This CDR3 is CASSPRATNEKLFF. CDR3 bases: TGTGCCAGCAGTCCAAGGGCAACTAATGAAAAACTGTTTTTT. Full variable domain (rest looked up from reference TRBV28 and TRBJ1-4): DVKVTQSSRYLVKRTGEKVFLECVQDMDHENMFWYRQDPGLGLRLIYFSYDVKMKEKGDIPEGYSVSREKKERFSLILESASTNQTSMYLCASSPRATNEKLFFGSGTQLSVL.

This chain links TRBV11-3 with TRBJ2-1; 8 bases align to TRBD2. This CDR3 region has 13 residues. The V gene's germline CDR1 is SGHNT and CDR2 YENEEA. Trimming cost V 5 bases and J 13 bases; bases outside gene matches: 10. CDR3 residues: CASSATTGTSQFF. CDR3 nucleotides: TGTGCCAGCAGCGCTACAACCGGGACTAGTCAGTTCTTC.

This clone has more than one count but fewer than ten. This chain's CDR3 is CASSGVQGYTGELFF. CDR3 coding DNA: TGTGCCAGCAGTGGTGTTCAGGGGTACACCGGGGAGCTGTTTTTT. The rearrangement uses TRBV5-5 and TRBJ2-2; a weak D match, TRBD1 (6 bases). V was trimmed by 5 bases and J by 3 bases, leaving 14 bases between them. This CDR3 is 15 amino acids long. CDR1 and CDR2 (germline): SGHKS, YYEKEE (reference sequence).

This clone has only one observation. The chain joins TRBV28 to TRBJ2-2; D ambiguous. This CDR3 comprises 13 residues. Germline CDR1 and CDR2: MDHEN and SYDVKM. V dropped 3 bases and J dropped 3 bases, with 5 bases sitting between them. Written as DNA, the CDR3 is TGTGCCAGCAGTTTTTCGTACACCGGGGAGCTGTTTTTT. This gives the protein CASSFSYTGELFF.

V is TRBV18 and J is TRBJ2-2; D is possibly TRBD2 (5 bases). Germline V gene data show CDR1 as KGHSH and CDR2 as LQKENI. This CDR3 is 14 amino acids long. V was trimmed by 1 base and J by 5 bases, leaving 8 bases between them. CDR3 region: CASSPRTLTGELFF. The CDR3 coding sequence is TGTGCCAGCTCACCACGGACTTTGACCGGGGAGCTGTTTTTT.

The genes are TRBV5-4 and TRBJ1-6; D may be TRBD1 (6 bases). Germline V lookup: CDR1 SGHNT, CDR2 YYREEE (reference sequence). This CDR3 spans 17 amino acids. V lost 0 bases and J 3 bases, leaving 13 bases between the germline ends. CDR3 nucleotide sequence: TGTGCCAGCAGCTTGGGAGGGGGAGATCGCTATAATTCACCCCTCCACTTT. It encodes CASSLGGGDRYNSPLHF.

V and J are TRBV5-1 and TRBJ2-3; the match to TRBD2 covers 7 bases. V lost 1 base, J lost 6 bases, and 11 bases stayed unmatched. The CDR3 is 16 amino acids. CDR1 and CDR2 from the germline V gene are SGHRS and YFSETQ. CDR3 nucleotide sequence: TGCGCCAGCAGCTTGCGTCCAGCGGGAATAGCGGATACGCAGTATTTT. Translation: CASSLRPAGIADTQYF.

The chain recombines TRBV19 with TRBJ1-2; 9 bases align to TRBD1. The CDR3 sequence is 15 residues long. The V segment lost 6 bases and the J segment 4 bases; nucleotides outside the gene matches: 9. Per the germline V gene, CDR1 is LNHDA and CDR2 is SQIVND (reference sequence). CDR3 bases: TGTGCCAGTAGCGAACTACTGGGACAGGGCTATGGCTACACCTTC. As protein: CASSELLGQGYGYTF. Filled out from reference TRBV19 and TRBJ1-2, the complete variable domain reads DGGITQSPKYLFRKEGQNVTLSCEQNLNHDAMYWYRQDPGQGLRLIYYSQIVNDFQKGDIAEGYSVSREKKESFPLTVTSAQKNPTAFYLCASSELLGQGYGYTFGSGTRLTVV.

The sample holds a few counts of this clone. The chain carries TRBV6-6 and TRBJ1-5; 7 bases align to TRBD1. The germline CDR1 and CDR2 sequences are MNHNY and SVGAGI (reference sequence). The CDR3 spans 14 residues. The V segment lost 7 bases and the J segment 5 bases; nucleotides outside the gene matches: 8. The CDR3 bases are TGTGCCAGCACTCCGAGGGGGCTCGATCAGCCCCAGCATTTT. This sequence encodes CASTPRGLDQPQHF.

This clone was seen once. This sequence joins TRBV29-1 and TRBJ2-3, with D possibly matching TRBD1 (5 bases). Germline loops: CDR1 SQVTM, CDR2 ANQGSEA. The CDR3 totals 14 residues. V dropped 7 bases and J dropped 0 bases, with 14 bases sitting between them. CDR3 in DNA: TGCAGCGCTAGGTCAAGGGGTAGCACAGATACGCAGTATTTT. Protein: CSARSRGSTDTQYF.

V is TRBV19 and J is TRBJ1-2; possibly TRBD1 for D (6 bases). The V end was cut by 1 base, the J end by 4 bases, with 10 bases between. The CDR3 has 14 amino acids. Germline CDR1 LNHDA, CDR2 SQIVND (reference sequence). Here the CDR3 DNA reads TGTGCCAGTAGTATAGCCAGGGACATCTATGGCTACACCTTC. It translates to CASSIARDIYGYTF.

The chain employs TRBV7-6 and TRBJ1-5; TRBD1 is a possible D gene (6 bases). With 2 bases removed from V and 3 bases from J, the gap between germline ends came to 11 bases. CDR3 size: 15 residues. Germline V CDR1 and CDR2: SGHVS, FNYEAQ. The CDR3 DNA is TGTGCCAGCAGCTTATTAGGGGGGTTCAATCAGCCCCAGCATTTT. It translates to CASSLLGGFNQPQHF.

This rearrangement joins TRBV10-3 to TRBJ1-4, with a tentative D call TRBD1 (5 bases). Between the trimmed V and J ends, which lost 10 bases and 6 bases, there was a span of 27 bases. The CDR3 totals 17 residues. Germline V gene sequence: CDR1 ENHRY, CDR2 SYGVKD. The chain's CDR3 is CASRPGTGRLWDEKLFF. CDR3 nucleotide sequence: TGTGCCAGCAGGCCCGGGACGGGTCGCCTTTGGGATGAAAAACTGTTTTTT.

The rearrangement links TRBV5-6 to TRBJ2-7, with TRBD2 matching over 9 bases. V shed 2 bases and J 0 bases; nucleotides not matched to a gene: 9. The CDR3 runs to 17 residues. Germline V gives CDR1 SGHDT, CDR2 YYEEEE. The CDR3: CASSFSGGAHFSYEQYF. CDR3 in DNA: TGTGCCAGCAGCTTTAGCGGGGGCGCCCATTTCTCCTACGAGCAGTACTTC.

The J gene is TRBJ2-1, the V gene TRBV11-3; D possibly corresponds to TRBD1 (5 bases). This CDR3 contains 17 residues. Germline values: CDR1 SGHNT, CDR2 YENEEA. Trimming removed 1 base at V and 1 base at J, with 14 bases between. In DNA form, the CDR3 reads TGTGCCAGCAGCTTAGGAGGACGGCAGGGATCCTACAATGAGCAGTTCTTC. Its protein is CASSLGGRQGSYNEQFF.

The V gene is TRBV7-3, the J gene TRBJ2-7, with 9 bases aligning to TRBD2. The V gene's germline CDR1 is SGHTA and CDR2 FQGTGA. Losses at the gene ends were 2 bases for V and 6 bases for J; bases not matched to a gene: 8. The CDR3 spans 15 residues. This CDR3 is CASSLVAGGVSEQYF. For the CDR3, the DNA is TGTGCCAGCAGCTTAGTGGCGGGAGGGGTCTCCGAGCAGTACTTC.

The chain recombines TRBV12-2 with TRBJ1-5. TRBV12-2 is designated a pseudogene. The CDR3 has 17 residues. CDR3 protein: CASRLKTAIGGGQPQHF. CDR3 DNA sequence: TGTGCAAGTCGCTTAAAGACCGCGATCGGCGGGGGTCAGCCCCAGCATTTT.

This rearrangement joins TRBV20-1 to TRBJ2-1, with D uncertain. Germline values: CDR1 DFQATT, CDR2 SNEGSKA (reference sequence). The CDR3 covers 11 residues. Trimming stripped 8 bases from V and 6 bases from J, with 11 bases between. The CDR3 protein is CSSSRVNEQFF. The CDR3 nucleotides are TGCAGTTCTTCTCGGGTCAATGAGCAGTTCTTC.